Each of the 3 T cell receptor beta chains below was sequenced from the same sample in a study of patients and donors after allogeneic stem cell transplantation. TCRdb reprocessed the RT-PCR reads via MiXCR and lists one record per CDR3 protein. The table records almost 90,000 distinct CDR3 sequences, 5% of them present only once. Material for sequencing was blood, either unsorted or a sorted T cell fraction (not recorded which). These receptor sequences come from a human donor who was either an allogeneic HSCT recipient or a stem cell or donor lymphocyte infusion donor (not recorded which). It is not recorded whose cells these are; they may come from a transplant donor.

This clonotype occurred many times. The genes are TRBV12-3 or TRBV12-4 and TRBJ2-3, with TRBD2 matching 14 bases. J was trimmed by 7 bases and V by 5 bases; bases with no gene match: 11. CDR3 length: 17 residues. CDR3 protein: CASSPLGGTSGSYTQYF. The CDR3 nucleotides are TGTGCCAGCAGTCCCTTGGGGGGGACTAGCGGGAGCTATACGCAGTATTTT.

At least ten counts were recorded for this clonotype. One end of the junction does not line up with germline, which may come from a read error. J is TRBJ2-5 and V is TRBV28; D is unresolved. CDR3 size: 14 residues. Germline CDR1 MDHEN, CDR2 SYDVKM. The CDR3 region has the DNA TGTGCCAGCAGCCTCCAAACCTCCCAAGGGACCCAGTACTTC. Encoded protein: CASSLQTSQGTQYF.

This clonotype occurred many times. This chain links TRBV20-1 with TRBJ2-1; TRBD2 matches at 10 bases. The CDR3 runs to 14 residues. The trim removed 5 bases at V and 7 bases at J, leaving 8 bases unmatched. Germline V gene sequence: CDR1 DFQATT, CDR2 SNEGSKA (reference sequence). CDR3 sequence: CSAPRASGRNEQFF. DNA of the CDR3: TGCAGTGCTCCCCGGGCTAGCGGGAGAAATGAGCAGTTCTTC.